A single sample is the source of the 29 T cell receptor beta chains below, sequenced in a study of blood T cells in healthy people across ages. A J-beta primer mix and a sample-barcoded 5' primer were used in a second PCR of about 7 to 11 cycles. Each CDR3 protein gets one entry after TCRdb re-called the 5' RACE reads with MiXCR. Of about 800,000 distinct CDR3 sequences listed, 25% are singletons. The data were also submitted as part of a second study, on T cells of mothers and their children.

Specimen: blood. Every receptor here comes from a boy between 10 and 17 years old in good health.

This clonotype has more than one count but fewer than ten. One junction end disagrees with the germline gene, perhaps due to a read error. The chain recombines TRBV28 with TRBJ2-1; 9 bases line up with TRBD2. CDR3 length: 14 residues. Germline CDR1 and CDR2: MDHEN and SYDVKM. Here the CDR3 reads CASSLRLAGKTQDF. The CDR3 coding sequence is TGTGCCAGCAGTTTACGGCTAGCGGGAAAGACCCAGGACTTC.

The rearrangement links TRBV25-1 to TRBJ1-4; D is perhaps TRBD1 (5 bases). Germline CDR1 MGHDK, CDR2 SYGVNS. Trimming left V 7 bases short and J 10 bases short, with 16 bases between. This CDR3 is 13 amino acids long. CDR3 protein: CASTGEGFGKLFF. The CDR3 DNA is TGTGCCAGCACCGGCGAGGGGTTTGGAAAACTGTTTTTT.

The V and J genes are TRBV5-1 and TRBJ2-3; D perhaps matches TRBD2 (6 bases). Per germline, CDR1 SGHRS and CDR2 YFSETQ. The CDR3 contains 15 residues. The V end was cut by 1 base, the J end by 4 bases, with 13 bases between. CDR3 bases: TGCGCCAGCAGCTTGCCGGCGGGGACCGCAGATACGCAGTATTTT. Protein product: CASSLPAGTADTQYF. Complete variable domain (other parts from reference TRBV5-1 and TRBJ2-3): KAGVTQTPRYLIKTRGQQVTLSCSPISGHRSVSWYQQTPGQGLQFLFEYFSETQRNKGNFPGRFSGRQFSNSRSEMNVSTLELGDSALYLCASSLPAGTADTQYFGPGTRLTVL.

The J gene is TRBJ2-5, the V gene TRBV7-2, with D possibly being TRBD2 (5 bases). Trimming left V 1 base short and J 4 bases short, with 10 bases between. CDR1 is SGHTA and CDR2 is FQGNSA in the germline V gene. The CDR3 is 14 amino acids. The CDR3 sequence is CASSLGRGTETQYF. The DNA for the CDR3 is TGTGCCAGCAGCTTAGGTCGGGGTACAGAGACCCAGTACTTC. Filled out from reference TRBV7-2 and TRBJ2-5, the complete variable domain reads GAGVSQSPSNKVTEKGKDVELRCDPISGHTALYWYRQSLGQGLEFLIYFQGNSAPDKSGLPSDRFSAERTGGSVSTLTIQRTQQEDSAVYLCASSLGRGTETQYFGPGTRLLVL.

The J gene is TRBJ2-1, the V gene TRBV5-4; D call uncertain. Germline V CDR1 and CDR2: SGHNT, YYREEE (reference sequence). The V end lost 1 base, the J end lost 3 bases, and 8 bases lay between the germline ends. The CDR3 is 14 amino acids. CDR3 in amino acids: CASSLNTVYNEQFF. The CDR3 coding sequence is TGTGCCAGCAGCTTGAATACAGTCTACAATGAGCAGTTCTTC.

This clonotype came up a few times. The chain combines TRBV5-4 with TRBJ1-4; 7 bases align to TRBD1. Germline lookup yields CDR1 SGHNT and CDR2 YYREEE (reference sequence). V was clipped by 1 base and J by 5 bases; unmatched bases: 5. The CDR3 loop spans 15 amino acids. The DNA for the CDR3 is TGTGCCAGCAGCTTGACACAGGGGATGAATGAAAAACTGTTTTTT. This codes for CASSLTQGMNEKLFF.

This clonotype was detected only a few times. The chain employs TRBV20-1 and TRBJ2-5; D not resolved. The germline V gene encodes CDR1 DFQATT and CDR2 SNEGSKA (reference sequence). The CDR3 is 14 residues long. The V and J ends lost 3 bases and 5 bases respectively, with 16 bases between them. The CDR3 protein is CSASRELGRETQYF. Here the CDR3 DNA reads TGCAGTGCTAGCCGAGAGTTGGGTCGGGAGACCCAGTACTTC.

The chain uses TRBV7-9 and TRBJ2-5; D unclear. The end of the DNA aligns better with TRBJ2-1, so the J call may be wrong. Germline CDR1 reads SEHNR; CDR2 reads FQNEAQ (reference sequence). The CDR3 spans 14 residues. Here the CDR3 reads CASSSPPWLYEQFF. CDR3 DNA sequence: TGTGCCAGCAGTTCACCTCCATGGCTGTATGAGCAGTTCTTC.

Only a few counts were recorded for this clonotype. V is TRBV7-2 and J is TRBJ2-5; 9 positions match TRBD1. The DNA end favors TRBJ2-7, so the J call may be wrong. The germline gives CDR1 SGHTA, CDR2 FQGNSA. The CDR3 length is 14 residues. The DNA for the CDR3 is TGTGCCAGCAGCAAAGGGACAGGGATCTACGAGCAGTACTTC. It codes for CASSKGTGIYEQYF.

CDR3 coding DNA: TGTGCCACCAGCAGAGATATTGTGATTACTGAGCAGCCCCAGCATTTT. This sequence encodes CATSRDIVITEQPQHF. J is TRBJ1-5 and V is TRBV15; no definite D call. The CDR3 sequence is 16 residues long. Trimming stripped 0 bases from V and 7 bases from J, with 16 bases between. The V gene's germline CDR1 is LNHNV and CDR2 YYDKDF (reference sequence). The whole variable domain, filled in from reference TRBV15 and TRBJ1-5, reads DAMVIQNPRYQVTQFGKPVTLSCSQTLNHNVMYWYQQKSSQAPKLLFHYYDKDFNNEADTPDNFQSRRPNTSFCFLDIRSPGLGDTAMYLCATSRDIVITEQPQHFGDGTRLSIL.

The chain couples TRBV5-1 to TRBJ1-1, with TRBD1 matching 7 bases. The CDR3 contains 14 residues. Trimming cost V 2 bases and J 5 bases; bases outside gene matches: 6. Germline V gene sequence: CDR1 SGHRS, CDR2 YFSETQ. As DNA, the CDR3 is TGCGCCAGCAGCTTTGACAGGGCAGGGACTGAAGCTTTCTTT. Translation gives CASSFDRAGTEAFF. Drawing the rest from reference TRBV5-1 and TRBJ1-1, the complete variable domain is KAGVTQTPRYLIKTRGQQVTLSCSPISGHRSVSWYQQTPGQGLQFLFEYFSETQRNKGNFPGRFSGRQFSNSRSEMNVSTLELGDSALYLCASSFDRAGTEAFFGQGTRLTVV.

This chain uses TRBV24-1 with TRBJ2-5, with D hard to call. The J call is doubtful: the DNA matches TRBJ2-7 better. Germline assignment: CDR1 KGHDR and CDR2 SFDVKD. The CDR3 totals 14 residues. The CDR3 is CATSDQRAEYEQYF. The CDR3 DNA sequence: TGTGCCACCAGTGACCAAAGGGCTGAGTACGAGCAGTACTTC.

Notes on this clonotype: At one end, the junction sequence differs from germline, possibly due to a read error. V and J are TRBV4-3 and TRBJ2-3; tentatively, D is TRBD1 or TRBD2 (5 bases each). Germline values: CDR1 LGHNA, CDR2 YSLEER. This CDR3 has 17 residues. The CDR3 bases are TGCTCCAGCAGCCAAGATCTGGGACGCTCTAGCACAGATACGCGGTATTTT. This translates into CSSSQDLGRSSTDTRYF.

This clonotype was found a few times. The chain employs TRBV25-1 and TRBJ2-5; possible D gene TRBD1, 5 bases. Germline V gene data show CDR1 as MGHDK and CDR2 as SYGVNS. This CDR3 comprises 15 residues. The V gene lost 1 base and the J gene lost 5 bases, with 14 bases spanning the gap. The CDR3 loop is CASSESRGGMETQYF. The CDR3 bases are TGTGCCAGCAGTGAATCAAGGGGCGGAATGGAGACCCAGTACTTC.

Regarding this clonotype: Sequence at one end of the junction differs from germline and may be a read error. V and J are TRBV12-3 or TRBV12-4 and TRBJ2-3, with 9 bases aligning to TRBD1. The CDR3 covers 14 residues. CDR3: CASSPRTGADAQYF. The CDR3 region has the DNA TGTGCCAGCAGCCCCAGGACAGGGGCAGATGCGCAGTATTTT.

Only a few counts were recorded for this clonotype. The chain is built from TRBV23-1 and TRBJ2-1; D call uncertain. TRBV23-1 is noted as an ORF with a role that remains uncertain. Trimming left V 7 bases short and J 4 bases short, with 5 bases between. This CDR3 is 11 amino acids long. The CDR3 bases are TGCGCCAGCATTGAGTACAATGAGCAGTTCTTC. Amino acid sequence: CASIEYNEQFF.

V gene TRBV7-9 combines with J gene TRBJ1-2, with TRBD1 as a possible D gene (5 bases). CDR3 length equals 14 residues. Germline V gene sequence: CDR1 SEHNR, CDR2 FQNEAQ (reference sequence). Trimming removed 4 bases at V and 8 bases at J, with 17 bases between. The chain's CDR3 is CASSYSSRDRGYTF. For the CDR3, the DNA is TGTGCCAGCAGCTATTCGAGTCGGGACCGGGGCTACACCTTC. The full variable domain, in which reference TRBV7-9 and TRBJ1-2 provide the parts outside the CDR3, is DTGVSQNPRHKITKRGQNVTFRCDPISEHNRLYWYRQTLGQGPEFLTYFQNEAQLEKSRLLSDRFSAERPKGSFSTLEIQRTEQGDSAMYLCASSYSSRDRGYTFGSGTRLTVV.

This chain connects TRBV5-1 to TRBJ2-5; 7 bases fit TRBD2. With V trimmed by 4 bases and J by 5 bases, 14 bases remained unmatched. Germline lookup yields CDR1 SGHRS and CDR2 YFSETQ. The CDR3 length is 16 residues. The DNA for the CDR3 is TGCGCCAGCAGCCTCGGACTAGTCGAAGTCCGGGAGACCCAGTACTTC. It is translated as CASSLGLVEVRETQYF. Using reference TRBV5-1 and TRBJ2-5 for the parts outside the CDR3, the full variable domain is KAGVTQTPRYLIKTRGQQVTLSCSPISGHRSVSWYQQTPGQGLQFLFEYFSETQRNKGNFPGRFSGRQFSNSRSEMNVSTLELGDSALYLCASSLGLVEVRETQYFGPGTRLLVL.

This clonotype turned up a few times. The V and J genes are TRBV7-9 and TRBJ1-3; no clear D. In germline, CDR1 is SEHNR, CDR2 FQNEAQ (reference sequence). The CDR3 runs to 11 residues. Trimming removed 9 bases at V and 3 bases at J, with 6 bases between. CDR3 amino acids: CASPVGNTIYF. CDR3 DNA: TGTGCCAGTCCCGTTGGAAACACCATATATTTT.

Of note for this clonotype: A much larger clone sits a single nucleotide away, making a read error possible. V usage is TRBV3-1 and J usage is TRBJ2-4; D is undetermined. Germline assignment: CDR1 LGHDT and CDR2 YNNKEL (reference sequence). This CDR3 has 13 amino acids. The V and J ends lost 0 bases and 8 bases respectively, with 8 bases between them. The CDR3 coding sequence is TGTGCCAGCAGCCAAGACGTAAGGCACATTCAGTACTTC. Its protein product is CASSQDVRHIQYF. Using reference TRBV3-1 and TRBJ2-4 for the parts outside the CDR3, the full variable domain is DTAVSQTPKYLVTQMGNDKSIKCEQNLGHDTMYWYKQDSKKFLKIMFSYNNKELIINETVPNRFSPKSPDKAHLNLHINSLELGDSAVYFCASSQDVRHIQYFGAGTRLSVL.

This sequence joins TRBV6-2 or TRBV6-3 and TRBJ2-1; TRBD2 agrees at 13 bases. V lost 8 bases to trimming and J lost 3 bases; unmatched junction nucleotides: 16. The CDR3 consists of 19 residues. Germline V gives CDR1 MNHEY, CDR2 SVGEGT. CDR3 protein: CASWGGRLAGGRRYNEQFF. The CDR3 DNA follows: TGTGCCAGCTGGGGGGGACGACTAGCGGGGGGCCGACGCTACAATGAGCAGTTCTTC.

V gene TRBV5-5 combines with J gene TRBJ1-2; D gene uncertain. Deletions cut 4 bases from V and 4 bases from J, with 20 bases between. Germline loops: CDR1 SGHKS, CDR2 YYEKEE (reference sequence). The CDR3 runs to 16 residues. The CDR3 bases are TGTGCCAGCAGCCCGACGACGGGGATACTGAGCTATGGCTACACCTTC. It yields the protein CASSPTTGILSYGYTF.

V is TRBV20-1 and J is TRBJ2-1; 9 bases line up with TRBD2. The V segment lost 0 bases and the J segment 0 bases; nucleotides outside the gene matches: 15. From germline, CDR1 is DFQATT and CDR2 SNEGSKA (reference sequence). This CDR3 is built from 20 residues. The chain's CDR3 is CSARDQRLAGALSSYNEQFF. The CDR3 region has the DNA TGCAGTGCTAGAGATCAGCGGTTAGCGGGGGCCTTAAGCTCCTACAATGAGCAGTTCTTC.

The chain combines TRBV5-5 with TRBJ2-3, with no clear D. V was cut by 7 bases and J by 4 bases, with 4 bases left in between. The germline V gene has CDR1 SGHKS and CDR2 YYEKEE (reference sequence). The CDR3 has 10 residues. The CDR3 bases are TGTGCCAGCGAGGCAGATACGCAGTATTTT. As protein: CASEADTQYF.

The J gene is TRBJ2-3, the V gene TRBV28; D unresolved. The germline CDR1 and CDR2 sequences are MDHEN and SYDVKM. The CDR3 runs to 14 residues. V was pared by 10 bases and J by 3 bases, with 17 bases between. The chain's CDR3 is CAIRLLGETDTQYF. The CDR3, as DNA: TGTGCCATCCGCCTATTGGGTGAAACAGATACGCAGTATTTT.

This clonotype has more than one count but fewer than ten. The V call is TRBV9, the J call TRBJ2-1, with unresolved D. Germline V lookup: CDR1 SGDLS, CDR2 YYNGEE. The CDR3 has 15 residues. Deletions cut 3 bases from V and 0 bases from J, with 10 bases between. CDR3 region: CASSARSSSYNEQFF. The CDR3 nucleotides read TGTGCCAGCAGCGCTCGGTCCAGCTCCTACAATGAGCAGTTCTTC. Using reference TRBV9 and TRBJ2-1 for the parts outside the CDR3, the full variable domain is DSGVTQTPKHLITATGQRVTLRCSPRSGDLSVYWYQQSLDQGLQFLIQYYNGEERAKGNILERFSAQQFPDLHSELNLSSLELGDSALYFCASSARSSSYNEQFFGPGTRLTVL.

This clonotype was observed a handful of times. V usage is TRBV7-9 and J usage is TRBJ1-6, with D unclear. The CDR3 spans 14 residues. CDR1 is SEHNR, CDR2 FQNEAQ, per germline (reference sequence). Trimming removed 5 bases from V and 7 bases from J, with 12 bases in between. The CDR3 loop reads CASSLNPENSPLHF. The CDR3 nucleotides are TGTGCCAGCAGCCTGAATCCTGAGAATTCACCCCTCCACTTT.

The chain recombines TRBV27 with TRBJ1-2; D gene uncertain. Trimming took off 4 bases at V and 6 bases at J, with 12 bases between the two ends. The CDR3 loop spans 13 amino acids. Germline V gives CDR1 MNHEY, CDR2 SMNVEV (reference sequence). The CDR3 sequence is CASSYEYGDGYTF. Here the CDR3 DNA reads TGTGCCAGCAGTTACGAGTATGGAGATGGCTACACCTTC.

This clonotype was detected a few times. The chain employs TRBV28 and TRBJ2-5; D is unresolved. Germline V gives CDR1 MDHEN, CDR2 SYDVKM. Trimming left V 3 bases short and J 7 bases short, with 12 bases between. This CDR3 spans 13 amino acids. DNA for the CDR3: TGTGCCAGCAGTTTCCGTGCCTGGGGGACCCAGTACTTC. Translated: CASSFRAWGTQYF. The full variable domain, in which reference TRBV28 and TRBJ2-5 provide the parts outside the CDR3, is DVKVTQSSRYLVKRTGEKVFLECVQDMDHENMFWYRQDPGLGLRLIYFSYDVKMKEKGDIPEGYSVSREKKERFSLILESASTNQTSMYLCASSFRAWGTQYFGPGTRLLVL.